The sequence of this TCR beta chain was determined in a study of vaccination effects on CD4 cells after COVID-19. CD4+ T cells specific for antigen were expanded with viral peptide pools by the ViraFEST assay before sequencing. Culture lasted roughly 9 days before CD4+ T cell isolation. Nucleocapsid antibodies were negative in the vaccine recipients, who had never had SARS-CoV-2 infection. Sequencing used immunoSEQ multiplex PCR; TCRdb keeps in-frame clones, though not all of them. The repertoire has approximately 22,000 clones, roughly four fifths of them found once; the top ten carry just under 20%. This clone was counted once. The target antigen is unknown. Trimming shortened V by 3 bases and J by 2 bases, and 11 bases separated the two germline ends. Looked up from germline, CDR1 is LGHDT and CDR2 is YNNKEL (reference sequence). CDR3 length: 16 amino acids.

The rearrangement links TRBV3-1 (or the pseudogene TRBV3-2) to TRBJ2-6; perhaps D is TRBD1 or TRBD2 (5 bases each). The source was CD4+ T cells from PBMCs cultured with HCoV-NL63 spike peptides, collected before COVID-19 vaccination. This receptor was taken from a human donor who received a COVID-19 vaccine. CDR3 amino acids: CASSQQGRTGANVLTF. In DNA, the CDR3 is TGTGCCAGCAGCCAGCAGGGACGGACTGGGGCCAACGTCCTGACTTTC.